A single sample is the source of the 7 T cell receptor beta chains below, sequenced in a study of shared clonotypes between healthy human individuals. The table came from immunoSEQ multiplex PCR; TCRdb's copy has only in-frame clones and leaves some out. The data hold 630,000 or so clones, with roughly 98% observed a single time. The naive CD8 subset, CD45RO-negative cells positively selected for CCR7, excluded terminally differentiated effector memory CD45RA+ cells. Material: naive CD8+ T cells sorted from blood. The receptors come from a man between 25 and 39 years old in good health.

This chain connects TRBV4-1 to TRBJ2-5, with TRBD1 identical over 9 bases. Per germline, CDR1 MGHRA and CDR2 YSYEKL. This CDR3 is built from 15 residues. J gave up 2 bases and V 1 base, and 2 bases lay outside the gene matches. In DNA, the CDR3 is TGCGCCAGCAGCCAAGGACAGGGGGTACAAGAGACCCAGTACTTC. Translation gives CASSQGQGVQETQYF.

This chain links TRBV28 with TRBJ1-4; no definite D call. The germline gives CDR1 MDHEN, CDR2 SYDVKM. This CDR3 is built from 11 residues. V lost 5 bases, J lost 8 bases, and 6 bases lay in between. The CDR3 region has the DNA TGTGCCAGCAGTGGGGTAGAAAAACTGTTTTTT. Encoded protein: CASSGVEKLFF.

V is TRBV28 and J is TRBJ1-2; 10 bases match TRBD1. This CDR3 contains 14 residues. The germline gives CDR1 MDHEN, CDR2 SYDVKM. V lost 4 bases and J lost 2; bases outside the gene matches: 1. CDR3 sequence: CASSWTGGNYGYTF. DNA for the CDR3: TGTGCCAGCAGTTGGACAGGGGGAAACTATGGCTACACCTTC.

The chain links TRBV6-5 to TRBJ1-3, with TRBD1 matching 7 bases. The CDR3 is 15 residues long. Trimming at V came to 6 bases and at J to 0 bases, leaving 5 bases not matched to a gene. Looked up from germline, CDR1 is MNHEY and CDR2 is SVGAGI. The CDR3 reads CASSPWDSSGNTIYF. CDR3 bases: TGTGCCAGCAGCCCGTGGGACAGCTCTGGAAACACCATATATTTT.

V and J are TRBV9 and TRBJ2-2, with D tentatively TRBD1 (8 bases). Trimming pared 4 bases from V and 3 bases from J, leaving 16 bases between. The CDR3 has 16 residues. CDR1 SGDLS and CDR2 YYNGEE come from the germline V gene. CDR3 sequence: CASSPGQGGDTGELFF. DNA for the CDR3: TGTGCCAGCAGCCCCGGACAGGGAGGGGACACCGGGGAGCTGTTTTTT.

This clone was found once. CDR3 region: CASSQDFGTDEQEGTEAFF. Here the CDR3 DNA reads TGCGCCAGCAGCCAAGATTTCGGGACAGACGAACAAGAGGGGACTGAAGCTTTCTTT. The chain is built from TRBV4-1 and TRBJ1-1, with 7 bases that match TRBD1. V dropped 0 bases and J dropped 5; count of bases not matched to a gene: 18. There are 19 residues in the CDR3. CDR1 and CDR2 (germline): MGHRA, YSYEKL.

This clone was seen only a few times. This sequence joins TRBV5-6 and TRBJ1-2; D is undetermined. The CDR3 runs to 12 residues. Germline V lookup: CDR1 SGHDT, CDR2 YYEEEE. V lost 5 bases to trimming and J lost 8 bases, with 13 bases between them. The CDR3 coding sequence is TGTGCCAGCAGGTTCCTAAATGGCGGCTACACCTTC. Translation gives CASRFLNGGYTF.